This T cell receptor (beta chain) originates from a study of Graves' ophthalmopathy and Graves' hyperthyroidism. Study context: At initial diagnosis, peripheral blood was obtained, and this preceded any treatment.

Amplification of TCR beta CDR3 regions used RNA transcripts. First-round RT-PCR relied on HTBI primers, and a second-round multiplex PCR came next. From the multiplex PCR reads, TCRdb called clonotypes with MiXCR, one entry per CDR3 protein. In the table there are around 470,000 distinct CDR3 sequences, over 13% of which are singletons. V was clipped by 0 bases and J by 3 bases; unmatched bases: 5. This CDR3 is built from 17 residues. Germline V lookup: CDR1 SGHAT, CDR2 FQNNGV. This receptor was taken from a woman in her twenties or thirties with Graves' ophthalmopathy. V gene TRBV11-2 combines with J gene TRBJ2-5; 12 bases fit TRBD1. The specimen sequenced was blood. The CDR3 sequence is CASSLDAGQGAEETQYF. In DNA form, the CDR3 reads TGTGCCAGCAGCTTAGATGCGGGACAGGGGGCTGAAGAGACCCAGTACTTC.